The 13 T cell receptor beta chains below come from one sample, sequenced in a study of Ad26.COV2.S vaccination and SARS-CoV-2 variants. Sequenced by immunoSEQ multiplex PCR; TCRdb stores in-frame clones only, minus some. The sample lists approximately 350,000 clones, around 87% occurring once. Treatment in this sample: over 15 received Ad26.COV2.S at low or high dose, single or two shots; 5 received placebo; per-sample allocation not given. At day 63 after the first vaccine or placebo injection, samples were drawn. This sample comprised peripheral blood, obtained in a trial of Ad26.COV2.S vaccine versus placebo. All receptors derive from a person aged 18-60 years who received the Ad26.COV2.S COVID-19 vaccine or a placebo.

The chain links TRBV3-1 (or the pseudogene TRBV3-2) to TRBJ2-7; weak D call: TRBD2 (5 bases). Trimming left V 0 bases short and J 2 bases short, with 11 bases between. This CDR3 region has 15 residues. In germline, CDR1 is LGHDT, CDR2 YNNKEL (reference sequence). The CDR3 here is CASSQELGLAYEQYF. The CDR3 nucleotides read TGTGCCAGCAGCCAAGAACTAGGGCTGGCCTACGAGCAGTACTTC.

The V gene is TRBV7-9, the J gene TRBJ1-2; weak D call: TRBD1 (6 bases). This CDR3 is 13 amino acids long. Germline V gene sequence: CDR1 SEHNR, CDR2 FQNEAQ (reference sequence). V was clipped by 4 bases and J by 4 bases, with 10 bases between them. CDR3 DNA sequence: TGTGCCAGCAGCTACGAACAGGGCTATGGCTACACCTTC. This codes for CASSYEQGYGYTF. Together with reference TRBV7-9 and TRBJ1-2, the CDR3 gives the full variable domain: DTGVSQNPRHKITKRGQNVTFRCDPISEHNRLYWYRQTLGQGPEFLTYFQNEAQLEKSRLLSDRFSAERPKGSFSTLEIQRTEQGDSAMYLCASSYEQGYGYTFGSGTRLTVV.

This clone was counted a few times. V is TRBV19 and J is TRBJ1-1; 7 bases agree with TRBD1. The J segment lost 3 bases and the V segment lost 3 bases, leaving 4 bases of the junction unmatched. The CDR3 is 14 amino acids. CDR1 is LNHDA, CDR2 SQIVND, per germline (reference sequence). CDR3 loop: CASSMRGLDTEAFF. CDR3 nucleotides: TGTGCCAGTAGTATGAGGGGGCTCGACACTGAAGCTTTCTTT.

This clone was counted once. This chain connects TRBV14 to TRBJ2-7; TRBD1 might be the D (5 bases). Trimming shortened V by 1 base and J by 3 bases, and 7 bases separated the two germline ends. The CDR3 loop spans 13 amino acids. Germline values: CDR1 SGHDN, CDR2 FVKESK. CDR3 sequence (DNA): TGTGCCAGCAGCCAAGGCAGGGACTACGAGCAGTACTTC. Protein sequence: CASSQGRDYEQYF.

The chain links TRBV14 to TRBJ1-2; possibly TRBD1 for D (5 bases). Trimming cost V 6 bases and J 5 bases, with 19 bases left between them. The CDR3 sequence is 15 residues long. Germline loops: CDR1 SGHDN, CDR2 FVKESK. CDR3 sequence reads: CASSHYRDPGYGYTF. CDR3 DNA: TGTGCCAGCAGTCACTACCGGGACCCCGGGTATGGCTACACCTTC.

The chain links TRBV20-1 to TRBJ1-2; a weak D match, TRBD1 (5 bases). Germline CDR1 and CDR2: DFQATT and SNEGSKA (reference sequence). With 3 bases removed from V and 5 bases from J, the gap between germline ends came to 10 bases. The CDR3 is made up of 12 amino acids. Here the CDR3 reads CSASFSGYGYTF. For the CDR3, the DNA is TGCAGTGCTAGTTTCTCAGGGTATGGCTACACCTTC.

The rearrangement joins TRBV7-3 to TRBJ2-2, with 8 bases lining up with TRBD2. The trim removed 0 bases at V and 4 bases at J, leaving 4 bases unmatched. The CDR3 has 16 amino acids. Germline V gene data show CDR1 as SGHTA and CDR2 as FQGTGA. CDR3 DNA sequence: TGTGCCAGCAGCTTAACCCCGGGAGGGATCACCGGGGAGCTGTTTTTT. It is translated as CASSLTPGGITGELFF. The variable domain in full, with the rest retrieved from reference TRBV7-3 and TRBJ2-2, is GAGVSQTPSNKVTEKGKYVELRCDPISGHTALYWYRQSLGQGPEFLIYFQGTGAADDSGLPNDRFFAVRPEGSVSTLKIQRTERGDSAVYLCASSLTPGGITGELFFGEGSRLTVL.

The chain employs TRBV6-5 and TRBJ1-5; no clear D. This CDR3 has 13 residues. Between the trimmed V and J ends, which lost 5 bases and 0 bases, there was a span of 5 bases. Germline V gene sequence: CDR1 MNHEY, CDR2 SVGAGI. This CDR3 reads CASSPDSNQPQHF. DNA for the CDR3: TGTGCCAGCAGTCCTGATAGCAATCAGCCCCAGCATTTT.

CDR3 DNA sequence: TGTGCCAGCAGGCTAGCGGGGAGCTCCTACAATGAGCAGTTCTTC. This translates into CASRLAGSSYNEQFF. V usage is TRBV6-5 and J usage is TRBJ2-1, with 9 bases lining up with TRBD2. The CDR3 is made up of 15 amino acids. Trimming at V came to 6 bases and at J to 0 bases, leaving 3 bases not matched to a gene. Germline CDR1 reads MNHEY; CDR2 reads SVGAGI.

The chain has TRBV19 and TRBJ2-2, with 8 bases aligning to TRBD1. V was pared by 1 base and J by 1 base, with 5 bases of the junction left unmatched. Germline V gives CDR1 LNHDA, CDR2 SQIVND (reference sequence). The CDR3 consists of 17 residues. The CDR3 loop reads CASSIARGQGNTGELFF. The DNA of the CDR3 is TGTGCCAGTAGTATAGCCCGCGGACAGGGGAACACCGGGGAGCTGTTTTTT.

This clone was seen a single time. The chain links TRBV5-6 to TRBJ1-2; 12 nucleotides match TRBD1. The germline V gene has CDR1 SGHDT and CDR2 YYEEEE. J gave up 6 bases and V 5 bases, and 5 bases lay outside the gene matches. The CDR3 is made up of 14 amino acids. CDR3 residues: CASRMGQGANGYTF. In nucleotides, the CDR3 is TGTGCCAGCAGGATGGGACAGGGGGCCAATGGCTACACCTTC.

The V call is TRBV27, the J call TRBJ1-4; D is perhaps TRBD1 (5 bases). The germline V gene encodes CDR1 MNHEY and CDR2 SMNVEV (reference sequence). The germline V and J ends were trimmed by 2 bases and 4 bases, with 11 bases remaining between them. This CDR3 contains 15 residues. Here the CDR3 reads CASSLPGQFNEKLFF. CDR3 DNA: TGTGCCAGCAGTTTACCGGGGCAGTTTAATGAAAAACTGTTTTTT.

CDR3 region: CASSSRQGRIYGYTF. CDR3 DNA sequence: TGTGCCAGCAGTTCCCGACAGGGGAGGATCTATGGCTACACCTTC. The rearrangement links TRBV6-2 or TRBV6-3 to TRBJ1-2; 8 bases map to TRBD1. The CDR3 loop spans 15 amino acids. J lost 4 bases, V lost 4 bases, and 8 bases had no gene match. Per germline, CDR1 MNHEY and CDR2 SVGEGT.